The 19 T cell receptor beta chains reported below all come from one sample, sequenced in a study of post-analysis software for immune sequencing data. No cognate antigen is known for these TCRs. Unique molecular identifiers were present in the TCR beta cDNA libraries. TCRdb processed the PCR reads anew with MiXCR; each CDR3 protein has one entry. Here the sample spans 550,000 to 700,000 distinct CDR3 sequences, 40% to 50% being singletons. Study-level points and caveats: There were four or five TRBV segments more frequent in patients than controls, and TRBV5-6, TRBV5-1 and TRBV20-1 were among them.

Material for sequencing was blood. Receptors were obtained from a girl aged 5-17 years with multiple sclerosis.

In its sample, this clonotype was seen a few times. The chain links TRBV10-3 to TRBJ1-5; D unresolved. Germline V gene sequence: CDR1 ENHRY, CDR2 SYGVKD. V dropped 5 bases and J dropped 0 bases, with 5 bases sitting between them. The CDR3 length is 13 residues. The CDR3: CAISTTSNQPQHF. For the CDR3, the DNA is TGTGCCATCAGTACAACTAGCAATCAGCCCCAGCATTTT.

Turning to this clonotype: At one end, the junction sequence differs from germline, possibly due to a read error. The chain uses TRBV13 and TRBJ2-1; D perhaps matches TRBD2 (5 bases). CDR1 and CDR2 (germline): PRHDT, FYEKMQ (reference sequence). There are 18 residues in the CDR3. The CDR3 sequence is CASSFDKEGPPVDNEQVF. In nucleotides, the CDR3 is TGTGCCAGCAGCTTTGATAAAGAGGGTCCCCCTGTCGACAATGAGCAGGTCTTC.

This clonotype has more than one count but fewer than ten. The J gene is TRBJ2-1, the V gene TRBV3-1, with 11 positions matching TRBD2. The CDR3 is 15 amino acids. In germline, CDR1 is LGHDT, CDR2 YNNKEL (reference sequence). V gave up 4 bases and J gave up 7 bases; unmatched junction bases: 6. Written as DNA, the CDR3 is TGTGCCAGCAGCCCACTAGCGGGAGTCAGTAATGAGCAGTTCTTC. It specifies CASSPLAGVSNEQFF.

This clonotype has more than one count but fewer than ten. V and J are TRBV29-1 and TRBJ2-7; the D gene is possibly TRBD1 (6 bases). V gave up 6 bases and J gave up 0 bases, with 15 bases separating them. Germline CDR1 and CDR2: SQVTM and ANQGSEA. CDR3 length: 14 amino acids. The chain's CDR3 is CSVRAGTYSYEQYF. The CDR3 DNA sequence: TGCAGCGTGCGGGCAGGGACATACTCCTACGAGCAGTACTTC.

This chain joins TRBV28 and TRBJ2-2; D remains unclear. Between the trimmed V and J ends, which lost 8 bases and 1 base, there was a span of 11 bases. CDR3 length equals 14 residues. Germline CDR1 is MDHEN and CDR2 is SYDVKM. This CDR3 reads CASGQAGNTGELFF. The CDR3 DNA reads TGTGCCAGCGGCCAGGCCGGGAACACCGGGGAGCTGTTTTTT.

The chain couples TRBV28 to TRBJ2-1; TRBD2 agrees at 10 bases. Unmatched junction bases numbered 10, after V lost 5 bases and J lost 6 bases. Germline V lookup: CDR1 MDHEN, CDR2 SYDVKM. The CDR3 spans 16 residues. CDR3 DNA sequence: TGTGCCAGCAGTCTAAGCGGGAGGGGAGGGGGCAATGAGCAGTTCTTC. It translates to CASSLSGRGGGNEQFF.

The table lists this clonotype with a few counts. The genes are TRBV12-3 or TRBV12-4 and TRBJ2-7, with 7 bases identical to TRBD1. Trimming cost V 5 bases and J 4 bases; bases outside gene matches: 14. The CDR3 consists of 16 residues. The CDR3 loop reads CASSPRDRVIHYEQYF. CDR3 in DNA: TGTGCCAGCAGTCCGAGAGACAGGGTGATACATTACGAGCAGTACTTC.

In its sample, this clonotype was seen a few times. The chain links TRBV20-1 to TRBJ2-1; TRBD2 matches at 11 bases. Germline loops: CDR1 DFQATT, CDR2 SNEGSKA (reference sequence). V shed 5 bases, J shed 7 bases, and the junction held 10 bases outside the gene matches. The CDR3 is made up of 15 amino acids. The CDR3 nucleotides read TGCAGTGCTTCCGGTAGCGGGGGGGCTCCAAATGAGCAGTTCTTC. Amino acid sequence: CSASGSGGAPNEQFF.

The chain employs TRBV6-5 and TRBJ2-1; 8 nucleotides line up with TRBD2. Germline-derived CDR1 and CDR2 are MNHEY and SVGAGI. The trim removed 4 bases at V and 5 bases at J, leaving 7 bases unmatched. This CDR3 has 15 residues. CDR3: CASSFRLARNNEQFF. In DNA form, the CDR3 reads TGTGCCAGCAGTTTCAGACTAGCGAGAAACAATGAGCAGTTCTTC.

The chain couples TRBV6-1 to TRBJ1-5, with 11 nucleotides matching TRBD1. The CDR3 consists of 16 residues. J gave up 2 bases and V 4 bases, and 4 bases lay outside the gene matches. CDR1 MNHNS and CDR2 SASEGT come from the germline V gene. The CDR3 DNA is TGTGCCAGCAGTGGGACAGGGGGCTTGGGCAATCAGCCCCAGCATTTT. Its protein is CASSGTGGLGNQPQHF.

The chain joins TRBV27 to TRBJ2-1; 8 nucleotides align to TRBD2. In germline, CDR1 is MNHEY, CDR2 SMNVEV (reference sequence). The CDR3 loop spans 13 amino acids. J was trimmed by 7 bases and V by 7 bases; bases with no gene match: 6. CDR3 sequence reads: CASTRTGGNEQFF. The CDR3 DNA sequence: TGTGCCAGCACCAGGACGGGGGGGAATGAGCAGTTCTTC.

The chain recombines TRBV6-1 with TRBJ1-5; D gene ambiguous. Trimming shortened V by 1 base and J by 7 bases, and 17 bases separated the two germline ends. The CDR3 has 16 residues. The germline V gene has CDR1 MNHNS and CDR2 SASEGT. CDR3 residues: CASSEVRVEVPQPQHF. The CDR3 DNA reads TGTGCCAGCAGTGAAGTGAGAGTAGAGGTGCCCCAGCCCCAGCATTTT.

This chain connects TRBV6-1 to TRBJ2-1; 10 bases align to TRBD2. This CDR3 region has 15 residues. The junction had 4 bases not matched to a gene; V was cut back by 8 bases and J by 0 bases. Germline assignment: CDR1 MNHNS and CDR2 SASEGT. The CDR3 is CASRTSGHSYNEQFF. The DNA of the CDR3 is TGTGCCAGCCGGACTAGCGGACACTCCTACAATGAGCAGTTCTTC.

The V gene is TRBV29-1, the J gene TRBJ2-7; D may be TRBD1 (5 bases). Trimming pared 6 bases from V and 4 bases from J, leaving 10 bases between. CDR1 SQVTM and CDR2 ANQGSEA come from the germline V gene. The CDR3 runs to 11 residues. For the CDR3, the DNA is TGCAGCGTCCTCAGGGAATACGAGCAGTACTTC. Amino acids: CSVLREYEQYF.

The chain links TRBV6-5 to TRBJ2-7, with D hard to call. Per germline, CDR1 MNHEY and CDR2 SVGAGI. This CDR3 is 15 amino acids long. V was pared by 0 bases and J by 5 bases, with 14 bases between. The CDR3 loop is CASSYSYRMGHEQYF. The CDR3 nucleotides read TGTGCCAGCAGTTACTCGTATCGCATGGGCCACGAGCAGTACTTC.

This chain connects TRBV3-1 to TRBJ2-3, with TRBD2 matching 14 bases. This CDR3 is built from 16 residues. The V gene end was trimmed by 7 bases and the J gene end by 5 bases; junction bases not matched to a gene: 8. Germline V gene lookup returns CDR1 LGHDT and CDR2 YNNKEL (reference sequence). CDR3 sequence (DNA): TGTGCCAGCACCCTGACTAGCGGGGGGGCCCGAGATACGCAGTATTTT. Translating it yields CASTLTSGGARDTQYF.

The rearrangement joins TRBV20-1 to TRBJ2-4; D is ambiguous. The DNA end favors TRBJ2-7, so the J call may be wrong. The CDR3 length is 12 residues. The germline V gene has CDR1 DFQATT and CDR2 SNEGSKA (reference sequence). CDR3: CSAGYNSYEQYF. For the CDR3, the DNA is TGCAGTGCTGGCTATAACTCCTACGAGCAGTACTTC.

The rearrangement uses TRBV5-1 and TRBJ2-5; D unresolved. The CDR3 length is 15 residues. Germline CDR1 is SGHRS and CDR2 is YFSETQ. V was clipped by 4 bases and J by 2 bases, with 15 bases between them. The CDR3 reads CASSTRSLIQETQYF. The CDR3 DNA follows: TGCGCCAGCAGCACCAGGTCGCTAATTCAAGAGACCCAGTACTTC.

As regards this clonotype: The junction and the germline gene differ at one end; a read error may be behind it. V and J are TRBV29-1 and TRBJ2-1; the D gene is possibly TRBD1 (5 bases). CDR1 is SQVTM, CDR2 ANQGSEA, per germline. The CDR3 totals 16 residues. The CDR3, as DNA: TGCAGCGTTGACGTTAGACAGCCCGCCTCCTGCAATGAGCAGTTCTTC. Residues: CSVDVRQPASCNEQFF.